This T cell receptor beta chain was recovered during a study of T cell responses to AZD1222 COVID-19 vaccine. Points from the study as a whole: Donors, mostly white British, included more females; clonal diversity was possibly underestimated. Baseline seropositivity characterized only six or seven AZD1222 recipients. Recipients of two AZD1222 doses showed rising Spike-specific TCR breadth and depth. Epitopes outside B.1.351 and B.1.1.7 mutated regions reportedly drew nearly half of spike TCRs.

Concerning this clone itself: Antigen specificity is unknown.

There are 14 residues in the CDR3. Germline V CDR1 and CDR2: SNHLY, FYNNEI. V lost 6 bases and J 1 base, leaving 12 bases between the germline ends. Using immunoSEQ multiplex PCR, the repertoire was profiled, and TCRdb retains in-frame clones only, with some absent. Here the sample spans some 140,000 clones, 91% being singletons. This clonotype originated in an adult in good health. The sample in question was peripheral blood, obtained on day 0 of AZD1222 vaccination. The chain uses TRBV2 and TRBJ2-5; D unclear. The CDR3 spells CASSLLTPQETQYF. DNA of the CDR3: TGTGCCAGCAGCCTTCTAACTCCCCAAGAGACCCAGTACTTC. Using reference TRBV2 and TRBJ2-5 for the parts outside the CDR3, the full variable domain is EPEVTQTPSHQVTQMGQEVILRCVPISNHLYFYWYRQILGQKVEFLVSFYNNEISEKSEIFDDQFSVERPDGSNFTLKIRSTKLEDSAMYFCASSLLTPQETQYFGPGTRLLVL.